This T cell receptor (beta chain) appears in the sequencing data of a study of blood T cell repertoires in COVID-19. Study in general: The analysed material was cDNA or gDNA that came from T cells, B-cell-depleted T cells, or PBMCs.

This clone has a handful of counts. Original methodology: Counts of nucleated cells, estimated from reference gene primer amplification, were obtained. Only in-frame clones appear in the TCRdb table, and some are missing; sequencing was by immunoSEQ multiplex PCR. The D gene and trimming were derived from the DNA, and the V and J assignments and clone size from that table. This table has over 350,000 clones, about 83% appearing once. Per germline, CDR1 SNHLY and CDR2 FYNNEI. This CDR3 has 12 amino acids. Trimming removed 8 bases from V and 1 base from J, with 8 bases in between. This sequence originates from a woman between 45 and 65 years old who had recovered from COVID-19. Input material: PBMCs or T cells enriched from blood (not recorded which). J is TRBJ1-1 and V is TRBV2; D gene ambiguous. The CDR3 sequence is CASGQPNTEAFF. Written as DNA, the CDR3 is TGTGCCAGCGGGCAACCGAACACTGAAGCTTTCTTT.